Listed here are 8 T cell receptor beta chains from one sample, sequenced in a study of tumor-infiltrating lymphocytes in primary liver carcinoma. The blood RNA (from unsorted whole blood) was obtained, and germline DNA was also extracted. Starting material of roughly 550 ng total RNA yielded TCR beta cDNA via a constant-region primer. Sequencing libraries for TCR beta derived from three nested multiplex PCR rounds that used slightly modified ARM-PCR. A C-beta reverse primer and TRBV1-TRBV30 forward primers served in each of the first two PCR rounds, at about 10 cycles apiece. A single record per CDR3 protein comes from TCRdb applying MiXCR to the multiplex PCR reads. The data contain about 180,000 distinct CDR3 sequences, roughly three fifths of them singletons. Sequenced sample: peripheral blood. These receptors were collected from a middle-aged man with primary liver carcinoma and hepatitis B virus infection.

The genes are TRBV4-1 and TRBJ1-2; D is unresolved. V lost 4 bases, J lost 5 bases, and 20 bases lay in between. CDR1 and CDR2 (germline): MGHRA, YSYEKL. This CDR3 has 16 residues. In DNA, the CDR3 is TGCGCCAGCAGCCCGTCCGGCGGGGTCAATGGATATGGCTACACCTTC. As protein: CASSPSGGVNGYGYTF.

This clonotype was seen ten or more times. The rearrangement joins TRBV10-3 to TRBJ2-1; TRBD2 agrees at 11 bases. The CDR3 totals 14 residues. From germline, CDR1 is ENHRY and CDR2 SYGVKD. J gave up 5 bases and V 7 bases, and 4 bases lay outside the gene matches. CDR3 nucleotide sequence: TGTGCCATCACCCCGGGACTAGCGGACAATGAGCAGTTCTTC. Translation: CAITPGLADNEQFF.

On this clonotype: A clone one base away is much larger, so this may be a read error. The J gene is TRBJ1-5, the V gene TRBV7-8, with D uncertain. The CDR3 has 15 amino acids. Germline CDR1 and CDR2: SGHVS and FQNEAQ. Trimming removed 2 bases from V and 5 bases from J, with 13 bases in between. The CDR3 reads CASSLSRGWDQPQHF. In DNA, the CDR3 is TGTGCCAGCAGCTTAAGTCGAGGTTGGGATCAGCCCCAGCATTTT. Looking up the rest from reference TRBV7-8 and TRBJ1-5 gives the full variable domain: GAGVSQSPRYKVAKRGQDVALRCDPISGHVSLFWYQQALGQGPEFLTYFQNEAQLDKSGLPSDRFFAERPEGSVSTLKIQRTQQEDSAVYLCASSLSRGWDQPQHFGDGTRLSIL.

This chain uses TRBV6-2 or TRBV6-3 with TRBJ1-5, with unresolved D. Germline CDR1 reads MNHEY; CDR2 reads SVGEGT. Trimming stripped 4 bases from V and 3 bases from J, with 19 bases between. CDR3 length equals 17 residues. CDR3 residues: CASSSMAGLFNNQPQHF. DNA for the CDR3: TGTGCCAGCAGTTCTATGGCAGGTCTCTTTAACAATCAGCCCCAGCATTTT.

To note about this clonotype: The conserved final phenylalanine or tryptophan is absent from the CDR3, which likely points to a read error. CDR3 region: CASSQNLAGDTQYL. In nucleotides, the CDR3 is TGTGCCAGCAGCCAAAACCTAGCGGGAGATACGCAGTATCTT. The V and J genes are TRBV14 and TRBJ2-3, with TRBD2 matching over 8 bases. The CDR3 has 14 residues. The junction had 3 bases not matched to a gene; V was cut back by 2 bases and J by 5 bases. The germline gives CDR1 SGHDN, CDR2 FVKESK.

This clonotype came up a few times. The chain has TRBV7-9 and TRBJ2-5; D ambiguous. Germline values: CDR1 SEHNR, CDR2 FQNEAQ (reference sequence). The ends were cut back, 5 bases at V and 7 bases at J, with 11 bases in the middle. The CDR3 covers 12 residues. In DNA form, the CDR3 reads TGTGCCAGCAGCATACGACTGCGGACCCAGTACTTC. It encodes CASSIRLRTQYF.

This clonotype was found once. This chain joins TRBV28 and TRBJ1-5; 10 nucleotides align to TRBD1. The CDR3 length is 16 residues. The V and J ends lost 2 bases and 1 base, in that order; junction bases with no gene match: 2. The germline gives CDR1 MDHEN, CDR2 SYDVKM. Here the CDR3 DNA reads TGTGCCAGCAGTTTAGGGACAGGGGAGAGCAATCAGCCCCAGCATTTT. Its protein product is CASSLGTGESNQPQHF.

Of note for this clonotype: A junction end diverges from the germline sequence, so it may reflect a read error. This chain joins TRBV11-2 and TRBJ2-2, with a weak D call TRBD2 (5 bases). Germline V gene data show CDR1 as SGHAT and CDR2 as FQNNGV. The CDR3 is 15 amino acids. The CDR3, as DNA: TGTGTCAGCAGCTTAGGAGCGGCGAACACCGGGGAGTTGTTTTTT. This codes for CVSSLGAANTGELFF.